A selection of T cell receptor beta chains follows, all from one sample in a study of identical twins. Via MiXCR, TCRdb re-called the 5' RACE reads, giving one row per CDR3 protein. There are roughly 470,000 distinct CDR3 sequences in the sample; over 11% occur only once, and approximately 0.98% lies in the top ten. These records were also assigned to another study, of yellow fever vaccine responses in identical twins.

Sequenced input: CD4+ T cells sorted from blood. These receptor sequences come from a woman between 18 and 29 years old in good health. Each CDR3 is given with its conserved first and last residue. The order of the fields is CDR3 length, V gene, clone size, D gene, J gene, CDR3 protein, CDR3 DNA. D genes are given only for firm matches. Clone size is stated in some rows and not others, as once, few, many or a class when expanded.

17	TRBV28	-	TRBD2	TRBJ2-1	CASSTGTSGRSGNEQFF	TGTGCCAGCAGTACCGGGACTAGCGGGAGATCGGGGAATGAGCAGTTCTTC
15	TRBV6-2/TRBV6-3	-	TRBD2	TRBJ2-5	CASTRALAGDRTQYF	TGTGCCAGCACAAGGGCACTAGCGGGAGATAGGACCCAGTACTTC
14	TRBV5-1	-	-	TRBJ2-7	CASSPRDGVVVQYF	TGCGCCAGCAGCCCCCGGGACGGCGTGGTCGTGCAGTACTTC
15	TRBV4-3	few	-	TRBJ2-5	CASSQGGELRETQYF	TGCGCCAGCAGCCAAGGGGGGGAGCTCCGGGAGACCCAGTACTTC
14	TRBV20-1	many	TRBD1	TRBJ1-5	CSAIRQGVGSPQHF	TGCAGTGCTATACGACAGGGCGTAGGTTCGCCCCAGCATTTT
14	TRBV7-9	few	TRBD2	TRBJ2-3	CASSFFGRTDTQYF	TGTGCCAGCAGCTTTTTCGGGAGGACAGATACGCAGTATTTT
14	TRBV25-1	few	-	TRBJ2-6	CASSSTSGPNVLTF	TGTGCCAGCAGTTCAACATCCGGGCCCAACGTCCTGACTTTC
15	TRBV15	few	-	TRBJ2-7	CATSKGGGAEYEQYF	TGTGCCACCAGCAAGGGGGGGGGAGCCGAGTACGAGCAGTACTTC
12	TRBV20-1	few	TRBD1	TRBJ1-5	CSAKGQNQPQHF	TGCAGTGCGAAGGGACAGAATCAGCCCCAGCATTTT
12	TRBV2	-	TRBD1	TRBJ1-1	CASRTGPNEAFF	TGTGCCAGCCGGACAGGTCCCAATGAAGCTTTCTTT
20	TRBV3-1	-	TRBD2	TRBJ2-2	CASSQPEGTSGKTGGGELFF	TGTGCCAGCAGCCAGCCGGAGGGGACTAGCGGGAAGACTGGGGGCGGGGAGCTGTTTTTT
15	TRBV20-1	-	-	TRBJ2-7	CSARDRTAPSYEQYF	TGCAGTGCTAGAGATAGAACAGCCCCTTCCTACGAGCAGTACTTC
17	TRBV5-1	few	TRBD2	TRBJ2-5	CASSPGTSGTIRETQYF	TGCGCCAGCAGCCCCGGGACTAGCGGGACTATTCGGGAGACCCAGTACTTC
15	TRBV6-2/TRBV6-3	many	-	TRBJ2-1	CASSYRSGTYNEQFF	TGTGCCAGCAGTTATAGGAGCGGCACCTACAATGAGCAGTTCTTC
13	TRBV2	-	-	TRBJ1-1	CASSETLGTEAFF	TGTGCCAGCAGTGAAACCTTGGGCACTGAAGCTTTCTTT
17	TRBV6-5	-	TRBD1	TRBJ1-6	CASSYSTGAVSNSPLHF	TGTGCCAGCAGTTACTCGACAGGGGCGGTCTCTAATTCACCCCTCCACTTT
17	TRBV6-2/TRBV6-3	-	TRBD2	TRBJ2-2	CASSYSQPSGNTGELFF	TGTGCCAGCAGTTACTCTCAGCCTAGCGGAAACACCGGGGAGCTGTTTTTT
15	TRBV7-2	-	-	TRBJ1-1	CASSFDGSRGTEAFF	TGTGCCAGCAGCTTCGACGGGTCGCGAGGAACTGAAGCTTTCTTT
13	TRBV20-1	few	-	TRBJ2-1	CSVPGTRSNEQFF	TGCAGTGTCCCAGGGACCCGGTCCAATGAGCAGTTCTTC
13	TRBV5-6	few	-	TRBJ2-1	CASSLGALGEQFF	TGTGCCAGCAGCTTGGGGGCCTTAGGGGAGCAGTTCTTC
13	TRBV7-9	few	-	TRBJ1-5	CASSFDSHQPQHF	TGTGCCAGCAGCTTCGACAGTCATCAGCCCCAGCATTTT
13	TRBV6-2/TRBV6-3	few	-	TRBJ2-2	CASSYDGTGELFF	TGTGCCAGCAGTTATGATGGCACCGGGGAGCTGTTTTTT
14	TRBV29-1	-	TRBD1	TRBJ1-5	CSVASGQLNQPQHF	TGCAGCGTGGCATCGGGACAGCTGAATCAGCCCCAGCATTTT
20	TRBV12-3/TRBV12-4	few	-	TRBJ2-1	CASSPEKGGYDATRYNEQFF	TGTGCCAGCAGCCCTGAGAAAGGTGGCTACGACGCAACGCGCTACAATGAGCAGTTCTTC
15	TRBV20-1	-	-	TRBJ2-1	CSARSFPGSYNEQFF	TGCAGTGCTAGATCATTCCCGGGCTCCTACAATGAGCAGTTCTTC
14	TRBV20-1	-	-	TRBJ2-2	CSAPRGVGTGELFF	TGCAGTGCCCCGCGCGGGGTCGGCACCGGGGAGCTGTTTTTT
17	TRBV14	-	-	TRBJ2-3	CASSQGVGSPPADTQYF	TGTGCCAGCAGCCAAGGGGTGGGTAGCCCGCCCGCAGATACGCAGTATTTT
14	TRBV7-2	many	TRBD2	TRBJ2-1	CASSLPSGANEQFF	TGTGCCAGCAGCTTACCTAGCGGGGCAAATGAGCAGTTCTTC
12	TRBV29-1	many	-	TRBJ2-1	CSVVTGGNEQFF	TGCAGCGTTGTGACCGGGGGCAATGAGCAGTTCTTC
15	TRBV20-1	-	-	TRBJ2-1	CSATRPGLSYNEQFF	TGCAGTGCTACGCGACCGGGACTTTCCTACAATGAGCAGTTCTTC
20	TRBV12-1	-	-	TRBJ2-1	CASSSVCTGTSGNLYNEQFF	TGTGCCAGCAGCTCAGTCTGCACCGGGACTAGCGGGAATCTCTACAATGAGCAGTTCTTC
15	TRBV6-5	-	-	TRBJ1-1	CASSYSGLGVSEAFF	TGTGCCAGCAGTTACTCGGGCTTGGGGGTATCTGAAGCTTTCTTT
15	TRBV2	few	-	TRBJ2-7	CASSETGPHFYEQYF	TGTGCCAGCAGCGAGACAGGCCCGCACTTCTACGAGCAGTACTTC
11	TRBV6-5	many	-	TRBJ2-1	CASSSKNEQFF	TGTGCCAGCAGTTCGAAGAATGAGCAGTTCTTC
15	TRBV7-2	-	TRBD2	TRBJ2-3	CASSSSGARTDTQYF	TGTGCCAGCAGCTCCAGCGGGGCCCGCACAGATACGCAGTATTTT
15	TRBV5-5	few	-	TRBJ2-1	CASSLVEGPYNEQFF	TGTGCCAGCAGCTTGGTGGAGGGCCCCTACAATGAGCAGTTCTTC
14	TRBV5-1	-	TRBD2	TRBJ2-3	CASTSGRGSDTQYF	TGCGCCAGCACTAGCGGGAGAGGTTCAGATACGCAGTATTTT
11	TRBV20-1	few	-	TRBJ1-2	CSARGTGGYTF	TGCAGTGCTAGGGGGACGGGCGGCTACACCTTC
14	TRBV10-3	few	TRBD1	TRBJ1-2	CAISKTGGDAGYTF	TGTGCCATCAGTAAGACAGGGGGGGACGCTGGCTACACCTTC
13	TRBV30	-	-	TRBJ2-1	CAWSRRGGNEQFF	TGTGCCTGGAGCCGACGGGGTGGTAATGAGCAGTTCTTC
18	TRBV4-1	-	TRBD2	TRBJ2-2	CASSQEVVAGISTGELFF	TGCGCCAGCAGCCAAGAGGTGGTAGCGGGAATAAGCACCGGGGAGCTGTTTTTT
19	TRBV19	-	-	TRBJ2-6	CASSMPPGLGFSGANVLTF	TGTGCCAGTAGTATGCCGCCTGGGTTGGGGTTCTCTGGGGCCAACGTCCTGACTTTC
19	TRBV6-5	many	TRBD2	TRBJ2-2	CASSYPLAGGPLNTGELFF	TGTGCCAGCAGTTATCCACTAGCGGGAGGGCCCTTGAACACCGGGGAGCTGTTTTTT
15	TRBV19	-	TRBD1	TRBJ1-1	CASSKAGTGNTEAFF	TGTGCCAGTAGCAAGGCCGGGACAGGAAACACTGAAGCTTTCTTT
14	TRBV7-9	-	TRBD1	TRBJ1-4	CASSRGQGEEKLFF	TGTGCCAGCAGCCGGGGACAGGGGGAGGAAAAACTGTTTTTT
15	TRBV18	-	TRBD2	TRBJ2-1	CASSPLAGGHNEQFF	TGTGCCAGCTCACCACTAGCGGGGGGTCACAATGAGCAGTTCTTC
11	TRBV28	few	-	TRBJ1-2	CASIANYGYTF	TGTGCATCTATAGCTAACTATGGCTACACCTTC
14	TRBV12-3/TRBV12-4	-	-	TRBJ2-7	CASSHRDGTYEQYF	TGTGCCAGCAGTCACCGGGACGGGACCTACGAGCAGTACTTC
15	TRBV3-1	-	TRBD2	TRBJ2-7	CASSPSGRTTYEQYF	TGTGCCAGCAGCCCAAGCGGGAGGACCACCTACGAGCAGTACTTC